This TCR beta chain was identified during a study of post-analysis software for immune sequencing data. Study-wide results and limits: Comparison with controls showed significantly lower normalized Chao1 diversity in multiple sclerosis patients. Batch-mates among the samples co-clustered strongly by F measure. In patients, about five TRBV segments were more frequent than in controls, with TRBV5-6, TRBV5-1 and TRBV20-1 among them.

Germline assignment: CDR1 MGHDK and CDR2 SYGVNS. V was shortened by 1 base and J by 2 bases, with 8 bases between the two germline ends. The CDR3 is 14 residues long. Unique molecular identifiers were built into the TCR beta cDNA libraries. From the PCR reads, TCRdb called clonotypes with MiXCR, one entry per CDR3 protein. Of hundreds of thousands of distinct CDR3 sequences detected, around 64% appear once; the ten largest clones hold 11%. As for this clonotype: Its antigen is not known.

The J gene is TRBJ1-2, the V gene TRBV25-1, with a tentative D call TRBD1 (5 bases). This sequence was found in a girl aged 2 to 9 with multiple sclerosis. The sequenced sample was blood. The CDR3 sequence is CASSESSGNYGYTF. The DNA of the CDR3 is TGTGCCAGCAGTGAATCATCAGGGAACTATGGCTACACCTTC.